These 15 T cell receptor beta chains share one sample of origin, sequenced in a study of T cells expressing NK-cell markers (dated by TCRdb to the early 2020s). Receptors were amplified or captured by 5' RACE. For sequencing, an Illumina HiSeq 2000 was employed. One entry per CDR3 protein sequence results from the TCRdb reprocessing of the reads, with DNA left out. This sample's table lists approximately 150,000 distinct CDR3 sequences. The ten largest clones represent 15% to 20% of the sample. Sequenced material: blood T cells: a sorted CD56 or NKG2C T cell subset, CD4+ or CD8+ T cells, or bulk PBMC T cells (not recorded which). Receptors were obtained from a woman aged 18 to 75 in good health.

The chain couples TRBV21-1 to TRBJ2-1; TCRdb's D call, TRBD2, is unchecked because there is no DNA. TRBV21-1 is a pseudogene locus. The CDR3 sequence is 17 residues long. The CDR3 protein is CASSRGRCPCSYNEQFF.

The chain couples TRBV12-3 or TRBV12-4 to TRBJ1-2; absent DNA, TCRdb's TRBD1 call cannot be checked. The CDR3 is made up of 12 amino acids. The CDR3: CASSPGQYGYTF.

The CDR3 is CAISESWVTQYF. The chain is built from TRBV10-3 and TRBJ2-5. The CDR3 runs 12 residues. CDR1 is ENHRY and CDR2 is SYGVKD in the germline V gene.

CDR3 residues: CATSDGDAETYNEQFF. V is TRBV24-1 and J is TRBJ2-1; TCRdb reports TRBD1, a call that lacks DNA to check it against. The CDR3 runs 16 residues. CDR1 and CDR2 (germline): KGHDR, SFDVKD.

The gene calls are TRBV20-1 and TRBJ2-1; checking the TCRdb D call of TRBD2 is not possible without DNA. The CDR3 contains 16 residues. Germline assignment: CDR1 DFQATT and CDR2 SNEGSKA (reference sequence). CDR3 in amino acids: CSARERLAASYNEQFF.

The rearrangement uses TRBV15 and TRBJ1-2; TCRdb lists TRBD1, though no DNA is available to test this call. CDR3 length equals 14 residues. The germline gives CDR1 LNHNV, CDR2 YYDKDF (reference sequence). The CDR3 region is CATSSDRSFGGYTF. Full variable domain (rest looked up from reference TRBV15 and TRBJ1-2): DAMVIQNPRYQVTQFGKPVTLSCSQTLNHNVMYWYQQKSSQAPKLLFHYYDKDFNNEADTPDNFQSRRPNTSFCFLDIRSPGLGDTAMYLCATSSDRSFGGYTFGSGTRLTVV.

The CDR3 loop is CASSLQGRDSPLHF. This rearrangement joins TRBV5-1 to TRBJ1-6; the TCRdb call, TRBD1, lacks DNA for checking. This CDR3 comprises 14 residues. Germline V gives CDR1 SGHRS, CDR2 YFSETQ.

The chain is built from TRBV5-1 and TRBJ2-1; TCRdb lists TRBD1, though no DNA is available to test this call. Germline V gives CDR1 SGHRS, CDR2 YFSETQ. This CDR3 has 13 amino acids. This CDR3 reads CASSLGGGRSKFF.

The chain has TRBV7-3 and TRBJ2-7; TCRdb indicates TRBD2, and absent DNA this call remains unverified. This CDR3 comprises 19 residues. Germline values: CDR1 SGHTA, CDR2 FQGTGA. The CDR3 loop is CASSLNRGLVLLSSYEQYF.

This chain joins TRBV7-2 and TRBJ1-1; TCRdb names TRBD1, which stays unverified in the absence of DNA. CDR3 length: 16 amino acids. CDR1 and CDR2 from the germline V gene are SGHTA and FQGNSA. The CDR3 loop is CASSLALRQGATEAFF.

This chain joins TRBV6-5 and TRBJ1-2; the D call from TCRdb, TRBD1, cannot be confirmed without DNA. The CDR3 spans 15 residues. Per the germline V gene, CDR1 is MNHEY and CDR2 is SVGAGI. CDR3: CASSYERQGARGYTF.

V and J are TRBV4-1 and TRBJ1-5. CDR3 length: 15 residues. Per germline, CDR1 MGHRA and CDR2 YSYEKL. CDR3 sequence: CASSLGGSVQGPQHF.

The chain couples TRBV2 to TRBJ2-3; TCRdb's D call of TRBD2 is untestable without DNA. Per the germline V gene, CDR1 is SNHLY and CDR2 is FYNNEI. CDR3 length: 13 residues. Here the CDR3 reads CASKLQSADTQYF.

The chain carries TRBV5-1 and TRBJ2-1. This CDR3 contains 12 residues. CDR1 and CDR2 (germline): SGHRS, YFSETQ. CDR3: CASSLGLGEQFF.

The rearrangement links TRBV5-1 to TRBJ1-1; TCRdb outputs TRBD1, but without DNA this stays unchecked. The CDR3 has 14 amino acids. The germline V gene encodes CDR1 SGHRS and CDR2 YFSETQ. The CDR3 sequence: CASKLTGENTEAFF.